A selection of T cell receptor beta chains follows, all from one sample in a study of identical twins. In TCRdb, the 5' RACE reads were re-called with MiXCR into one record per CDR3 protein. The table includes approximately 230,000 distinct CDR3 sequences, approximately 5.9% detected once. These same data were also listed under a study on T cells expressing NK-cell markers.

Sequenced material: CD8+ T cells sorted from blood. These receptors all stem from a woman between 18 and 29 years old in good health. CDR3s include the opening cysteine and the closing phenylalanine or tryptophan. D genes are given only for firm matches. The size of a clone is reported for some rows only, either as once, few or many, or as a class for expanded clones.

D gene: .
J gene: TRBJ2-7
V gene: TRBV7-3
clone size: few
CDR3 protein: CASSLGYGAAYNEQYF
CDR3 DNA: TGTGCCAGCAGCTTAGGTTATGGCGCAGCGTACAACGAGCAGTACTTC

D gene: .
J gene: TRBJ2-3
V gene: TRBV5-1
clone size: many
CDR3 protein: CASSFLGGAGTDTQYF
CDR3 DNA: TGCGCCAGCAGCTTCCTAGGGGGGGCCGGCACAGATACGCAGTATTTT

D gene: .
J gene: TRBJ2-4
V gene: TRBV27
clone size: many
CDR3 protein: CASSLRGEVKNIQYF
CDR3 DNA: TGTGCCAGCAGTTTACGAGGGGAGGTCAAAAACATTCAGTACTTC

D gene: .
J gene: TRBJ2-2
V gene: TRBV4-1
clone size: many
CDR3 protein: CASSQDVRGAGELFF
CDR3 DNA: TGCGCCAGCAGCCAAGATGTCAGGGGTGCCGGGGAGCTGTTTTTT

D gene: TRBD1
J gene: TRBJ2-5
V gene: TRBV11-2
clone size: many
CDR3 protein: CASSFTPDRVEETQYF
CDR3 DNA: TGTGCCAGCAGCTTTACCCCGGACAGGGTGGAAGAGACCCAGTACTTC

D gene: .
J gene: TRBJ1-1
V gene: TRBV3-1
clone size: .
CDR3 protein: CASSDDRIEAFF
CDR3 DNA: TGTGCCAGCAGCGATGACCGAATCGAAGCTTTCTTT

D gene: .
J gene: TRBJ1-1
V gene: TRBV2
clone size: few
CDR3 protein: CASSELRPKHGEAFF
CDR3 DNA: TGTGCCAGCAGTGAATTGAGGCCCAAACACGGTGAAGCTTTCTTT

D gene: .
J gene: TRBJ2-1
V gene: TRBV20-1
clone size: .
CDR3 protein: CSALTGSYNEQFF
CDR3 DNA: TGCAGTGCTCTTACGGGCTCCTACAATGAGCAGTTCTTC

D gene: TRBD2
J gene: TRBJ2-7
V gene: TRBV12-3/TRBV12-4
clone size: many
CDR3 protein: CASSPGLVYEQYF
CDR3 DNA: TGTGCCAGCAGTCCAGGACTAGTCTACGAGCAGTACTTC

D gene: TRBD2
J gene: TRBJ2-7
V gene: TRBV7-9
clone size: .
CDR3 protein: CASSEQRGATYEQYF
CDR3 DNA: TGTGCCAGCAGCGAACAGCGGGGGGCAACCTACGAGCAGTACTTC

D gene: .
J gene: TRBJ2-2
V gene: TRBV20-1
clone size: many
CDR3 protein: CSAPFGSGELFF
CDR3 DNA: TGCAGTGCGCCGTTCGGGAGCGGGGAGCTGTTTTTT

D gene: .
J gene: TRBJ2-1
V gene: TRBV13
clone size: few
CDR3 protein: CASTGGRGGNEQFF
CDR3 DNA: TGTGCCAGCACGGGCGGGCGGGGTGGTAATGAGCAGTTCTTC

D gene: .
J gene: TRBJ2-5
V gene: TRBV3-1
clone size: few
CDR3 protein: CASSQEVRDFLWYQETQYF
CDR3 DNA: TGTGCCAGCAGCCAAGAGGTACGGGACTTCCTTTGGTACCAAGAGACCCAGTACTTC

D gene: .
J gene: TRBJ1-4
V gene: TRBV15
clone size: few
CDR3 protein: CATSITEGEKLFF
CDR3 DNA: TGTGCCACCAGTATTACCGAGGGTGAAAAACTGTTTTTT

D gene: .
J gene: TRBJ1-1
V gene: TRBV3-1
clone size: many
CDR3 protein: CASSQEPGLMNTEAFF
CDR3 DNA: TGTGCCAGCAGCCAAGAACCAGGGTTGATGAACACTGAAGCTTTCTTT

D gene: .
J gene: TRBJ2-5
V gene: TRBV11-3
clone size: few
CDR3 protein: CASSSLLNQETQYF
CDR3 DNA: TGTGCCAGCAGCTCCCTACTGAACCAAGAGACCCAGTACTTC

D gene: .
J gene: TRBJ2-1
V gene: TRBV5-4
clone size: few
CDR3 protein: CASSEGQISYNEQFF
CDR3 DNA: TGTGCCAGCAGTGAAGGACAGATCTCCTACAATGAGCAGTTCTTC

D gene: TRBD1
J gene: TRBJ1-1
V gene: TRBV5-1
clone size: many
CDR3 protein: CASSQPGQGPEAFF
CDR3 DNA: TGCGCCAGCAGCCAACCGGGACAGGGCCCTGAAGCTTTCTTT

D gene: .
J gene: TRBJ2-1
V gene: TRBV3-1
clone size: few
CDR3 protein: CASSQDRVDEQFF
CDR3 DNA: TGTGCCAGCAGCCAAGATCGGGTGGATGAGCAGTTCTTC

D gene: .
J gene: TRBJ2-5
V gene: TRBV10-3
clone size: few
CDR3 protein: CATTGLEETQYF
CDR3 DNA: TGTGCCACCACAGGGTTGGAGGAGACCCAGTACTTC

D gene: .
J gene: TRBJ2-1
V gene: TRBV28
clone size: .
CDR3 protein: CASSSSGPSLQYEQFF
CDR3 DNA: .

D gene: TRBD1
J gene: TRBJ2-7
V gene: TRBV27
clone size: few
CDR3 protein: CASGTGTGTREQYF
CDR3 DNA: TGTGCCAGCGGTACCGGGACAGGGACGAGGGAGCAGTACTTC

D gene: .
J gene: TRBJ2-5
V gene: TRBV27
clone size: .
CDR3 protein: CASSFMGLETQYF
CDR3 DNA: TGTGCCAGCAGTTTCATGGGGCTGGAGACCCAGTACTTC

D gene: TRBD1
J gene: TRBJ2-3
V gene: TRBV25-1
clone size: few
CDR3 protein: CASILLQGATDTQYF
CDR3 DNA: TGTGCCAGCATACTTCTGCAGGGGGCCACAGATACGCAGTATTTT

D gene: .
J gene: TRBJ2-7
V gene: TRBV4-3
clone size: many
CDR3 protein: CASSQDWEFDEQYF
CDR3 DNA: TGCGCCAGCAGCCAAGATTGGGAGTTCGACGAGCAGTACTTC

D gene: TRBD2
J gene: TRBJ2-3
V gene: TRBV6-1
clone size: few
CDR3 protein: CASSVSSGSTDTQYF
CDR3 DNA: TGTGCCAGCAGTGTATCTAGCGGGAGCACAGATACGCAGTATTTT

D gene: .
J gene: TRBJ1-1
V gene: TRBV21-1
clone size: few
CDR3 protein: CASSLAPGFRTEAFF
CDR3 DNA: TGTGCCAGCAGCTTGGCCCCAGGGTTCCGAACTGAAGCTTTCTTT

D gene: .
J gene: TRBJ2-1
V gene: TRBV19
clone size: few
CDR3 protein: CASSPDDHNEQFF
CDR3 DNA: TGTGCCAGTAGCCCGGACGATCACAATGAGCAGTTCTTC